These T cell receptor beta chains were read from a single sample in a study of blood T cell repertoires in COVID-19. Sequencing used immunoSEQ multiplex PCR; TCRdb keeps in-frame clones, though not all of them. The profile shows some 100,000 clones, approximately 86% of them singletons. Material: peripheral blood. The receptors were sampled from a man aged 45-60 years with acute or convalescent COVID-19. The CDR3 runs from the conserved cysteine through the conserved F or W. The D gene is left open where the match is weak. Size values are once, few and many counts, or a class for expanded clones, and some rows have none.

j_gene	v_gene	len	d_gene	abundance	CDR3aa	CDR3nt
TRBJ2-5	TRBV7-9	18	TRBD2	-	CASSSPVGSGRGQETQYF	TGTGCCAGCAGCTCTCCTGTCGGTAGCGGGAGGGGGCAAGAGACCCAGTACTTC
TRBJ2-5	TRBV10-3	13	TRBD2	-	CAISKGLEETQYF	TGTGCCATCAGCAAGGGACTAGAAGAGACCCAGTACTTC
TRBJ2-2	TRBV19	16	-	once	CASSTPETANTGELFF	TGTGCCAGTAGTACCCCCGAGACAGCGAACACCGGGGAGCTGTTTTTT
TRBJ2-4	TRBV9	18	TRBD2	-	CASSVEGLAGEEGNIQYF	TGTGCCAGCAGCGTAGAGGGACTAGCGGGAGAGGAAGGAAACATTCAGTACTTC
TRBJ2-1	TRBV27	15	-	-	CASSKLPERIDEQFF	TGTGCCAGCAGTAAACTACCTGAAAGAATCGATGAGCAGTTCTTC
TRBJ2-3	TRBV5-4	15	-	-	CASTIRTTSTDTQYF	TGTGCCAGCACCATAAGGACAACTAGCACAGATACGCAGTATTTT
TRBJ2-5	TRBV6-2/TRBV6-3	16	TRBD2	-	CASSWGTSGLGETQYF	TGTGCCAGCAGTTGGGGGACTAGCGGGCTAGGAGAGACCCAGTACTTC
TRBJ1-5	TRBV7-3	13	-	-	CASSLQGDQPQHF	TGTGCCAGCAGCCTACAGGGCGATCAGCCCCAGCATTTT
TRBJ2-2	TRBV7-6	16	TRBD2	-	CASTLGQRERAGELFF	TGTGCCAGCACCCTAGGCCAGCGGGAGAGGGCCGGGGAGCTGTTTTTT
TRBJ1-2	TRBV4-1	15	TRBD1	-	CASSQGGQANYGYTF	TGCGCCAGCAGCCAAGGGGGACAGGCTAACTATGGCTACACCTTC
TRBJ2-3	TRBV7-2	15	-	-	CASSLLPAVADTQYF	TGTGCCAGCAGCTTACTCCCGGCGGTAGCGGATACGCAGTATTTT
TRBJ1-1	TRBV29-1	14	-	-	CSARGGGRNTEAFF	TGCAGCGCCCGGGGGGGTGGTCGGAACACTGAAGCTTTCTTT
TRBJ2-5	TRBV29-1	11	-	-	CSVGDVETQYF	TGCAGCGTCGGAGATGTGGAGACCCAGTACTTC
TRBJ2-1	TRBV19	15	TRBD1	once	CASSTTGQGHNEQFF	TGTGCCAGTAGTACGACGGGACAGGGGCACAATGAGCAGTTCTTC
TRBJ1-1	TRBV3-1/TRBV3-2	13	TRBD1	-	CASSQADRGEAFF	TGTGCCAGCAGCCAAGCGGACAGGGGGGAGGCTTTCTTT
TRBJ1-1	TRBV5-1	14	-	-	CASSLGAQNTEAFF	TGCGCCAGCAGCTTGGGGGCCCAGAACACTGAAGCTTTCTTT
TRBJ1-1	TRBV12-1	16	-	-	CASSFDRGPGNTEAFF	TGTGCCAGCAGCTTTGACAGGGGGCCTGGGAACACTGAAGCTTTCTTT
TRBJ2-4	TRBV28	14	-	-	CASSLSGAKNIQYF	TGTGCCAGCAGTTTGTCGGGAGCCAAAAACATTCAGTACTTC
TRBJ2-2	TRBV2	14	TRBD2	few	CASSDSGYTGELFF	TGTGCCAGCAGTGATAGCGGGTACACCGGGGAGCTGTTTTTT
TRBJ2-7	TRBV5-1	15	TRBD2	-	CASRRLAGDSYEQYF	TGCGCCAGCCGTAGACTAGCGGGAGATTCCTACGAGCAGTACTTC
TRBJ1-1	TRBV18	13	-	-	CASSPGRNTEAFF	TGTGCCAGCTCGCCAGGCCGGAACACTGAAGCTTTCTTT
TRBJ2-3	TRBV10-1	15	TRBD2	-	CASSQGLAGENTQYF	TGCGCCAGCAGCCAGGGACTAGCGGGAGAAAATACGCAGTATTTT
TRBJ2-1	TRBV6-5	14	TRBD2	few	CASSPRLAGNEQFF	TGTGCCAGCAGTCCACGACTAGCGGGCAATGAGCAGTTCTTC
TRBJ1-6	TRBV27	12	-	-	CASSRGNSPLHF	TGTGCCAGTTCCAGGGGTAATTCACCCCTCCACTTT
TRBJ2-7	TRBV6-5	15	TRBD1	few	CASGLSGTGSYEQYF	TGTGCCAGCGGATTATCCGGGACAGGGTCCTACGAGCAGTACTTC
TRBJ1-4	TRBV7-8	15	TRBD1	-	CASSSDRVADEKLFF	TGTGCCAGCAGCTCCGACAGGGTGGCCGATGAAAAACTGTTTTTT
TRBJ2-1	TRBV13	17	TRBD2	-	CASSLGASGRVGDEQFF	TGTGCCAGCAGCTTAGGCGCTAGCGGGAGAGTAGGGGATGAGCAGTTCTTC
TRBJ1-6	TRBV30	16	-	-	CAWSAPGGAGNSPLHF	TGTGCCTGGAGTGCCCCCGGCGGGGCCGGTAATTCACCCCTCCACTTT
TRBJ2-2	TRBV28	12	-	-	CASKFRVGELFF	TGTGCCAGCAAGTTCAGGGTCGGGGAGCTGTTTTTT
TRBJ2-7	TRBV5-4	15	TRBD2	-	CASSTGLAGNPEQYF	TGTGCCAGCAGCACCGGACTAGCGGGGAATCCCGAGCAGTACTTC
TRBJ2-1	TRBV29-1	15	-	-	CSVEVGRGPYNEQFF	TGCAGCGTTGAAGTTGGCAGGGGCCCCTACAATGAGCAGTTCTTC
TRBJ1-5	TRBV2	15	-	-	CASSEDSSPYQPQHF	TGTGCCAGCAGTGAGGACAGCAGCCCCTATCAGCCCCAGCATTTT
TRBJ2-5	TRBV4-1	18	-	-	CASSPPPRPGLRTETQYF	TGCGCCAGCAGCCCGCCCCCCCGCCCGGGACTGCGGACGGAGACCCAGTACTTC
TRBJ2-7	TRBV6-1	15	-	many	CASSENRDSPYEQYF	TGTGCCAGCAGTGAAAACCGGGACTCCCCCTACGAGCAGTACTTC